The present T cell receptor beta chain was sequenced within a study of T cell changes during pregnancy in multiple sclerosis. This CDR3 comprises 16 residues. Looked up from germline, CDR1 is MNHNS and CDR2 is SASEGT. The germline V and J ends were trimmed by 0 bases and 5 bases, with 13 bases remaining between them. Sequencing used immunoSEQ multiplex PCR; TCRdb keeps in-frame clones, though not all of them. Of roughly 72,000 clones in the sample, approximately 94% were seen once. The sample in question was CD4+ T cells from peripheral blood mononuclear cells, obtained before pregnancy. This sequence joins TRBV6-1 and TRBJ2-2; D is undetermined. The receptor comes from a female donor with multiple sclerosis, enrolled in a pregnancy study. CDR3 residues: CASSEAWPKETGELFF. As DNA, the CDR3 is TGTGCCAGCAGTGAAGCCTGGCCCAAGGAGACCGGGGAGCTGTTTTTT.